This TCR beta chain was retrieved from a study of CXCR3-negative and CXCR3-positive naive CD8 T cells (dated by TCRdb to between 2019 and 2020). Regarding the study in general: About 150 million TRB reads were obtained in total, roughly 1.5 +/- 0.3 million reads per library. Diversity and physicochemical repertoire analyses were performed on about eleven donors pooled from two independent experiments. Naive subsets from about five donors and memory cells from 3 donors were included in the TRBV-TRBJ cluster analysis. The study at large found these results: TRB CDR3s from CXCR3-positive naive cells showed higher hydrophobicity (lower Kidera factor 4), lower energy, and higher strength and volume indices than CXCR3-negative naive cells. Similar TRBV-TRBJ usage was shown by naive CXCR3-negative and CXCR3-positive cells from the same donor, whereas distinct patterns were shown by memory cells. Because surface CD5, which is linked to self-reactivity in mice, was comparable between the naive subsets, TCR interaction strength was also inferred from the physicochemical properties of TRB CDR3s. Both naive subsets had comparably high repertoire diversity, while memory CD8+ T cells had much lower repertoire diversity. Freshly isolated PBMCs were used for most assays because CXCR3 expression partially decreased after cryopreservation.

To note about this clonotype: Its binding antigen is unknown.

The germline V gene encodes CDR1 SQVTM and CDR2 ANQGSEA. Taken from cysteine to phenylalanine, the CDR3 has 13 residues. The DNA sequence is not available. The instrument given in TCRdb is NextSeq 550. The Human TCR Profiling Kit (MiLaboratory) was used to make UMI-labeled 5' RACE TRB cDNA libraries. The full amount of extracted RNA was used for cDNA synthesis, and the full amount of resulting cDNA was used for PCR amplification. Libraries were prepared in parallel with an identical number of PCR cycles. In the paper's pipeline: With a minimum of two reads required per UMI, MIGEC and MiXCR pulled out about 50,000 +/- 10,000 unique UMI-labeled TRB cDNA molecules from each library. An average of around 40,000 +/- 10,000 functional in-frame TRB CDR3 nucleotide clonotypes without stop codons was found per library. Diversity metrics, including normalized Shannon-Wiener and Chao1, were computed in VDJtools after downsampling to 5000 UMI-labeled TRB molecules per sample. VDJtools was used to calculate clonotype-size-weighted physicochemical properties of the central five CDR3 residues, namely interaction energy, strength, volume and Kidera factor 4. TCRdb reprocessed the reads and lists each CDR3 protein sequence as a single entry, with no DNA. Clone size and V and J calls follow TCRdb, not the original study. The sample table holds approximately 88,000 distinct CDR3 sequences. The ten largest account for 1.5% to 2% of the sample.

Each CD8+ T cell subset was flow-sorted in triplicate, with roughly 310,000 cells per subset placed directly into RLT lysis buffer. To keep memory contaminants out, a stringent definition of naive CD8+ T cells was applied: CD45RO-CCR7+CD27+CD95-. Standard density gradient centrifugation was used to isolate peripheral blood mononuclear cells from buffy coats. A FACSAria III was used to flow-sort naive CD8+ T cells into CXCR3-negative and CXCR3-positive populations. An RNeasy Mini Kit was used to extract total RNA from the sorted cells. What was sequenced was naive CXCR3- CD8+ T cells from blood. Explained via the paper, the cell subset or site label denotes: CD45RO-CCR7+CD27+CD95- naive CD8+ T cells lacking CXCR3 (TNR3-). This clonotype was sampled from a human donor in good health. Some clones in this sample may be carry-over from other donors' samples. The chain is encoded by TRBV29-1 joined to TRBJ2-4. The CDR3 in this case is CSVATSEKNIQYF. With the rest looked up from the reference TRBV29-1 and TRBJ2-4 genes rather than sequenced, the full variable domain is SAVISQKPSRDICQRGTSLTIQCQVDSQVTMMFWYRQQPGQSLTLIATANQGSEATYESGFVIDKFPISRPNLTFSTLTVSNMSPEDSSIYLCSVATSEKNIQYFGAGTRLSVL.